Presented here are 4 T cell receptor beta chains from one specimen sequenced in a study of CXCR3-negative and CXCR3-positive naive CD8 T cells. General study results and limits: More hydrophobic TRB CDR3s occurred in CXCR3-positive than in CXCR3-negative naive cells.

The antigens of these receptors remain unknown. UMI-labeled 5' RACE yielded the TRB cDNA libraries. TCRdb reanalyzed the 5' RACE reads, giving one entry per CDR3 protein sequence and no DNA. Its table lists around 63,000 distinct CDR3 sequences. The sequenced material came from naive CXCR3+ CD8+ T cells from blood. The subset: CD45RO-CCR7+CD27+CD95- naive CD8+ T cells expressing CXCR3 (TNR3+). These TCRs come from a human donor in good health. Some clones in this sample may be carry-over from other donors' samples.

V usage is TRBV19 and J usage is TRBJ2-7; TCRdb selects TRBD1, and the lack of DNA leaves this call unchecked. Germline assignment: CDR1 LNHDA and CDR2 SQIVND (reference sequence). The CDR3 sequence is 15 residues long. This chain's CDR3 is CARNSRQGSSCEQYF.

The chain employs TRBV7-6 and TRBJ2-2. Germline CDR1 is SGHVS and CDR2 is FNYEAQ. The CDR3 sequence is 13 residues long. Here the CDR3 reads CASSPSGAGELFF.

CDR3 amino acids: CASSGGWTYTF. The chain carries TRBV19 and TRBJ1-2. CDR1 and CDR2 from the germline V gene are LNHDA and SQIVND (reference sequence). This CDR3 contains 11 residues.

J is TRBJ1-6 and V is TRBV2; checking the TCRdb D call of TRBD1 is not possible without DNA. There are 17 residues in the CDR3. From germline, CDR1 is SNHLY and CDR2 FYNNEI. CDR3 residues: CASSLLGQGVDNSPLHF.